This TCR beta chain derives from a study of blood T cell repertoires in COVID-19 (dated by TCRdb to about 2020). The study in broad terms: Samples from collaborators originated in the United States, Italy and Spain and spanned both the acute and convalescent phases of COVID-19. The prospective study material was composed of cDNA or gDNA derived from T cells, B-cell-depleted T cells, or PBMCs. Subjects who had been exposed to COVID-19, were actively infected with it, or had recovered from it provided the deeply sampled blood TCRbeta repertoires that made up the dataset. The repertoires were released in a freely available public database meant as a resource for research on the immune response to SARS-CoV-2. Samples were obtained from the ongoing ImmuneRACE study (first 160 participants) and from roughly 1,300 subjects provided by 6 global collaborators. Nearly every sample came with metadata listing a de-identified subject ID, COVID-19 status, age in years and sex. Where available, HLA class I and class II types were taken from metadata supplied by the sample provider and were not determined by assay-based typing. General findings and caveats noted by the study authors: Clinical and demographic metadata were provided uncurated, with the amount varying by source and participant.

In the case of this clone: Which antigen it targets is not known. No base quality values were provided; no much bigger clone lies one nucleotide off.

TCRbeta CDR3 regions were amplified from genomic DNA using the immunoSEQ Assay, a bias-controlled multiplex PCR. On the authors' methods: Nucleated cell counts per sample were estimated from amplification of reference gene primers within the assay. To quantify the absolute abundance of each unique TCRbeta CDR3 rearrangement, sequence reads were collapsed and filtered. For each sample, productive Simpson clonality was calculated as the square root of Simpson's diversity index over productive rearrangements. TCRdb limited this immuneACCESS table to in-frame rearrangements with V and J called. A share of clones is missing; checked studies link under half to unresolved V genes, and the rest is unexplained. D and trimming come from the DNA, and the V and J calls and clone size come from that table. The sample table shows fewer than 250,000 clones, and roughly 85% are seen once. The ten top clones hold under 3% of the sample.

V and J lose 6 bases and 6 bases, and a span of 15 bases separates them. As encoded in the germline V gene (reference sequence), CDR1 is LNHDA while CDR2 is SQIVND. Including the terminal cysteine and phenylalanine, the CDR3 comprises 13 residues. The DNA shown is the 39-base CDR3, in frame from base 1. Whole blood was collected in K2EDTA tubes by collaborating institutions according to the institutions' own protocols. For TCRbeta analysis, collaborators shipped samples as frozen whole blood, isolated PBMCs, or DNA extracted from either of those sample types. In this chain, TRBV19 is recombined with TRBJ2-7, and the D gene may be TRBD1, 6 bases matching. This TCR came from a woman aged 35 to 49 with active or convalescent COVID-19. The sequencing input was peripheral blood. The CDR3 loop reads CASSQGPKGEQYF. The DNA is TGTGCCAGTAGCCAGGGGCCCAAGGGCGAGCAGTACTTC. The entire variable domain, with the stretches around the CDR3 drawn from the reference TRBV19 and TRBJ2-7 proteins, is DGGITQSPKYLFRKEGQNVTLSCEQNLNHDAMYWYRQDPGQGLRLIYYSQIVNDFQKGDIAEGYSVSREKKESFPLTVTSAQKNPTAFYLCASSQGPKGEQYFGPGTRLTVT.